This is a list of T cell receptor beta chains from one sample in a study of beta chain features in type 1 diabetes. Sequencing used immunoSEQ multiplex PCR; TCRdb keeps in-frame clones, though not all of them. The sample includes 240,000 or so clones, 27% of them seen just once. Sequencing input: central memory CD4+ T cells from blood. The source is a man aged 25-45 years in good health. Each CDR3 is given with its conserved first and last residue. A D gene is named only where the DNA matches it firmly. Some rows have no size entry. The others give once, few or many, or a class for an expanded clone.

D: .
V: TRBV30
size: .
J: TRBJ2-5
DNA: TGTGCCTGGAGTGTTCGGCCTGGAGAGACCCAGTACTTC
CDR3: CAWSVRPGETQYF

D: TRBD2
V: TRBV28
size: .
J: TRBJ2-1
DNA: TGTGCCAGCACCCCCCCGGGGGGCTACAATGAGCAGTTCTTC
CDR3: CASTPPGGYNEQFF

D: .
V: TRBV15
size: .
J: TRBJ2-3
DNA: TGTGCCACCAGCAGATCGGACAGAAGCACAGATACGCAGTATTTT
CDR3: CATSRSDRSTDTQYF

D: TRBD2
V: TRBV29-1
size: many
J: TRBJ2-3
DNA: TGCAGCGTTGAAGGGGCTAGCGGTACTCCGAGAAGGGGGTATTTT
CDR3: CSVEGASGTPRRGYF

D: TRBD1
V: TRBV18
size: .
J: TRBJ1-1
DNA: TGTGCCAGCTCATCGAACCAGGGGGCCCCTGAAGCTTTCTTT
CDR3: CASSSNQGAPEAFF

D: .
V: TRBV30
size: few
J: TRBJ1-2
DNA: TGTGTCCTTAGGGCCAACTATGGCTACACCTTC
CDR3: CVLRANYGYTF

D: .
V: TRBV30
size: few
J: TRBJ2-1
DNA: TGTGCCTGGAGGGGAATAGGGATCGGAAACAATGAGCAGTTCTTC
CDR3: CAWRGIGIGNNEQFF

D: .
V: TRBV29-1
size: .
J: TRBJ2-6
DNA: TGCAGCGTTAGTTCAGGTTTTTTTGGGGCCAACGTCCTGACTTTC
CDR3: CSVSSGFFGANVLTF

D: TRBD1
V: TRBV2
size: .
J: TRBJ2-7
DNA: TGTGCCAGCAGGGACAGGGGGCGGACGTACGAGCAGTACTTC
CDR3: CASRDRGRTYEQYF

D: .
V: TRBV30
size: .
J: TRBJ2-5
DNA: TGTGCCTGGAGTGTAAGTCACAAAGAGACCCAGTACTTC
CDR3: CAWSVSHKETQYF

D: TRBD1
V: TRBV7-9
size: .
J: TRBJ2-7
DNA: TGTGCCAGCAGCTTAGAAGGACGGACAGGGTCGAGCGAGCAGTACTTC
CDR3: CASSLEGRTGSSEQYF

D: TRBD1
V: TRBV27
size: few
J: TRBJ2-1
DNA: TGTGCCAGCAGTCCCCGGACAGGGGTCAGCAATGAGCAGTTCTTC
CDR3: CASSPRTGVSNEQFF

D: .
V: TRBV5-4
size: few
J: TRBJ2-7
DNA: TGTGCCAGCAGCCGGCGGGAAACCTACGAGCAGTACTTC
CDR3: CASSRRETYEQYF

D: .
V: TRBV7-9
size: few
J: TRBJ1-1
DNA: TGTGCCAGCAGCCCCCGGGGACCGGAGCAGGAAGCTTTCTTT
CDR3: CASSPRGPEQEAFF

D: .
V: TRBV20-1
size: few
J: TRBJ2-7
DNA: TGCAGTGCTAGAGGGTCCTACGAGCAGTACTTC
CDR3: CSARGSYEQYF

D: .
V: TRBV7-6
size: few
J: TRBJ2-1
DNA: TGTGCCAGCAGCTCGCCTAGGGAAATTGTGGATGAGCAGTTCTTC
CDR3: CASSSPREIVDEQFF

D: TRBD1
V: TRBV9
size: few
J: TRBJ2-2
DNA: TGTGCCAGCAGCGTCCGACAGGGAATAAAAAACACCGGGGAGCTGTTTTTT
CDR3: CASSVRQGIKNTGELFF

D: .
V: TRBV2
size: few
J: TRBJ1-2
DNA: TGTGCCAGCAGTGACTTTTTTAGGACAGAGAACTATGGCTACACCTTC
CDR3: CASSDFFRTENYGYTF

D: .
V: TRBV5-1
size: .
J: TRBJ2-1
DNA: TGCGCCAGCAGCTTGGAGGCAGTATCGAATGAGCAGTTCTTC
CDR3: CASSLEAVSNEQFF

D: TRBD1
V: TRBV7-2
size: many
J: TRBJ2-7
DNA: TGTGCCAGCAGCTACAGACAGGGGGGCTCCTACGAGCAGTACTTC
CDR3: CASSYRQGGSYEQYF

D: .
V: TRBV28
size: .
J: TRBJ2-7
DNA: TGTGCCAGCAGTGCCGGGATCCCCTACTTC
CDR3: CASSAGIPYF

D: TRBD1
V: TRBV7-8
size: .
J: TRBJ2-7
DNA: TGTGCCAGCAGCAACCGGGAAGCAGGGGGCATCCACGAGCAGTACTTC
CDR3: CASSNREAGGIHEQYF